These T cell receptor beta chains were read from a single sample in a study of regulatory T cells in long-lasting Graves disease. One entry per CDR3 protein, called by TCRdb with MiXCR from the multiplex PCR reads. The profile shows 310,000 or so distinct CDR3 sequences, roughly 21% of them singletons. The starting material was peripheral blood mononuclear cells (PBMCs), obtained when the disease was refractory, from a patient treated with antithyroid drugs. These receptors originate from a female donor with Graves disease. The CDR3 runs from the conserved cysteine through the conserved F or W. Fields, in order: D gene, clone size, V gene, J gene, CDR3 DNA, CDR3 protein. The D gene is left open where the match is weak. Size is stated for part of the rows, as once, few or many counts, or as a class when the clone is expanded.

d_gene: NA; abundance: many; v_gene: TRBV7-2; j_gene: TRBJ1-5; CDR3nt: TGTGCCAGCAGCTTAGCCGGGGGACCTTATAGCAATCAGCCCCAGCATTTT; CDR3aa: CASSLAGGPYSNQPQHF
d_gene: NA; abundance: NA; v_gene: TRBV15; j_gene: TRBJ2-2; CDR3nt: TGTGCCGCCAGCAGAGGGGGGGCCGGGGAGCTGTTTTTT; CDR3aa: CAASRGGAGELFF
d_gene: TRBD2; abundance: many; v_gene: TRBV6-1; j_gene: TRBJ2-5; CDR3nt: TGTGCCAGCACGCCGGGACTAGCCATACAAGAGACCCAGTACTTC; CDR3aa: CASTPGLAIQETQYF
d_gene: NA; abundance: NA; v_gene: TRBV20-1; j_gene: TRBJ2-7; CDR3nt: TGCAGCACAACCACTGGGGGTTCCGAGCAGTACTTC; CDR3aa: CSTTTGGSEQYF
d_gene: NA; abundance: many; v_gene: TRBV28; j_gene: TRBJ1-6; CDR3nt: TGTGCCAGCACCCAGACAGGCAGGAAGGATTCACCCCTCCACTTT; CDR3aa: CASTQTGRKDSPLHF
d_gene: TRBD1; abundance: many; v_gene: TRBV5-1; j_gene: TRBJ2-7; CDR3nt: TGTGCCAGCAGTTTCAGGACAGGGAACTACGAGCAGTACTTC; CDR3aa: CASSFRTGNYEQYF
d_gene: NA; abundance: many; v_gene: TRBV27; j_gene: TRBJ2-5; CDR3nt: TGTGCCAGCAGGGGGGCCCGGGAGACCCAGTACTTC; CDR3aa: CASRGARETQYF
d_gene: TRBD1; abundance: few; v_gene: TRBV20-1; j_gene: TRBJ1-1; CDR3nt: TGCACCTCCGGGACAGGGGGCCACACTGAAGCTTTCTTT; CDR3aa: CTSGTGGHTEAFF
d_gene: NA; abundance: few; v_gene: TRBV29-1; j_gene: TRBJ2-2; CDR3nt: TGCAGCGTTGTTAACAGGAGCACCGGGGAGCTGTTTTTT; CDR3aa: CSVVNRSTGELFF
d_gene: NA; abundance: few; v_gene: TRBV25-1; j_gene: TRBJ1-2; CDR3nt: TGTGCCAGCAGTGAATCAGGGCGAGGCGGCTACACCTTC; CDR3aa: CASSESGRGGYTF
d_gene: TRBD2; abundance: NA; v_gene: TRBV12-3/TRBV12-4; j_gene: TRBJ2-3; CDR3nt: TGTGCCAGCCATATGTGGGGGGGAAGCACAGATACGCAGTATTTT; CDR3aa: CASHMWGGSTDTQYF
d_gene: NA; abundance: many; v_gene: TRBV7-3; j_gene: TRBJ1-5; CDR3nt: TGTGCCAGCAGCTGTTGCTTATGTTCCCAGCCCCAGCATTTT; CDR3aa: CASSCCLCSQPQHF
d_gene: TRBD1; abundance: NA; v_gene: TRBV6-6; j_gene: TRBJ1-5; CDR3nt: TGTGCCAGCAGTTACTCGACAGGGGGGCAGCCCCAGCATTTT; CDR3aa: CASSYSTGGQPQHF
d_gene: TRBD2; abundance: NA; v_gene: TRBV5-1; j_gene: TRBJ2-2; CDR3nt: TGCGCCAGCAGCAGCACTAGCGTACCGGCCGGGGAGCTGTTTTTT; CDR3aa: CASSSTSVPAGELFF
d_gene: NA; abundance: many; v_gene: TRBV28; j_gene: TRBJ2-7; CDR3nt: TGTGCCAGCAGTTTAGCCGGCGGAGCTATACAGTACTTC; CDR3aa: CASSLAGGAIQYF
d_gene: NA; abundance: NA; v_gene: TRBV7-8; j_gene: TRBJ2-2; CDR3nt: TGTGCCAGCAGCCAAGGGGGAGTGTACACCGGGGAACTGTTTTTT; CDR3aa: CASSQGGVYTGELFF
d_gene: TRBD1; abundance: many; v_gene: TRBV6-5; j_gene: TRBJ2-1; CDR3nt: TGTGCCAGCAGTTACGGAAAGACAGGGGTCGATGAGCAGTTCTTC; CDR3aa: CASSYGKTGVDEQFF
d_gene: NA; abundance: many; v_gene: TRBV2; j_gene: TRBJ1-3; CDR3nt: TGTGCCAGCAGTGAACCCGGTGTCGGGGGGACTGGAAACACCATATATTTT; CDR3aa: CASSEPGVGGTGNTIYF
d_gene: NA; abundance: NA; v_gene: TRBV27; j_gene: TRBJ2-3; CDR3nt: TGTGCCAGCAGTATCCACAGGACAGATACGCAGTATTTT; CDR3aa: CASSIHRTDTQYF
d_gene: TRBD1; abundance: many; v_gene: TRBV28; j_gene: TRBJ2-7; CDR3nt: TGTGCCAGCAGTTGGACAGGGGACTCCTACGAGCAGTACTTC; CDR3aa: CASSWTGDSYEQYF
d_gene: NA; abundance: many; v_gene: TRBV29-1; j_gene: TRBJ1-1; CDR3nt: TGCAGCGTTGCGTCTCTCGGACAGAACACTGAAGCTTTCTTT; CDR3aa: CSVASLGQNTEAFF
d_gene: NA; abundance: NA; v_gene: TRBV14; j_gene: TRBJ1-2; CDR3nt: TGTGCCAGCAGCCAGACGGGGTACTATGGCTACACCTTC; CDR3aa: CASSQTGYYGYTF
d_gene: NA; abundance: many; v_gene: TRBV2; j_gene: TRBJ2-6; CDR3nt: TGTGCCAGCAGTGAAAGGGGGATTCTCTCTGGGGCCAACGTCCTGACTTTC; CDR3aa: CASSERGILSGANVLTF
d_gene: NA; abundance: NA; v_gene: TRBV6-1; j_gene: TRBJ2-3; CDR3nt: TGTGCCAGCAGTGACCCGACGCGGGGCTCCACAGATACGCAGTATTTT; CDR3aa: CASSDPTRGSTDTQYF
d_gene: TRBD1; abundance: many; v_gene: TRBV10-3; j_gene: TRBJ2-7; CDR3nt: TGTGCCACCGGGCCGGGACAGGGGGATCACGAGCAGTACTTC; CDR3aa: CATGPGQGDHEQYF
d_gene: NA; abundance: few; v_gene: TRBV25-1; j_gene: TRBJ2-7; CDR3nt: TGTGCCAGCAGTATCGCCGCCGGTAATCCCTACGAGCAGTACTTC; CDR3aa: CASSIAAGNPYEQYF
d_gene: NA; abundance: many; v_gene: TRBV28; j_gene: TRBJ1-1; CDR3nt: TGTGCCAGCAGACAGACCAACAGGGAGTGGACTGAAGCTTTCTTT; CDR3aa: CASRQTNREWTEAFF
d_gene: TRBD1; abundance: many; v_gene: TRBV11-2; j_gene: TRBJ2-1; CDR3nt: TGTGCCAGCAACGACAGGGCGGTGATCAATGAGCAGTTCTTC; CDR3aa: CASNDRAVINEQFF
d_gene: NA; abundance: many; v_gene: TRBV6-1; j_gene: TRBJ1-2; CDR3nt: TGTGCCAGCGGGCGGACGGAAGCTAACTATGGCTACACCTTC; CDR3aa: CASGRTEANYGYTF
d_gene: TRBD1; abundance: many; v_gene: TRBV11-2; j_gene: TRBJ1-1; CDR3nt: TGTGCCAGCAGCTTAGGGACAGGGCTCACTGAAGCTTTCTTT; CDR3aa: CASSLGTGLTEAFF
d_gene: NA; abundance: NA; v_gene: TRBV9; j_gene: TRBJ2-2; CDR3nt: TGTGCCAGCAGCTCCCCCGGGGTCGACACCGGGGAGCTGTTTTTT; CDR3aa: CASSSPGVDTGELFF
d_gene: NA; abundance: few; v_gene: TRBV6-5; j_gene: TRBJ1-5; CDR3nt: TGTGCCAGCAGTTCAGCCCTGGGGCCCCAGCATTTT; CDR3aa: CASSSALGPQHF
d_gene: NA; abundance: many; v_gene: TRBV11-3; j_gene: TRBJ2-7; CDR3nt: TGTGCCAGCAGCTTAGATGGGACGACGGTCGAGCAGTACTTC; CDR3aa: CASSLDGTTVEQYF
d_gene: TRBD1; abundance: few; v_gene: TRBV6-4; j_gene: TRBJ1-5; CDR3nt: TGTGCCAGCAGTGAGGGGGGACAGACCCTCAATCAGCCCCAGCATTTT; CDR3aa: CASSEGGQTLNQPQHF
d_gene: TRBD2; abundance: NA; v_gene: TRBV28; j_gene: TRBJ2-5; CDR3nt: TGTGCCAGCAGTTTAAACGGCGGGGGGGAAGAGACCCAGTACTTC; CDR3aa: CASSLNGGGEETQYF